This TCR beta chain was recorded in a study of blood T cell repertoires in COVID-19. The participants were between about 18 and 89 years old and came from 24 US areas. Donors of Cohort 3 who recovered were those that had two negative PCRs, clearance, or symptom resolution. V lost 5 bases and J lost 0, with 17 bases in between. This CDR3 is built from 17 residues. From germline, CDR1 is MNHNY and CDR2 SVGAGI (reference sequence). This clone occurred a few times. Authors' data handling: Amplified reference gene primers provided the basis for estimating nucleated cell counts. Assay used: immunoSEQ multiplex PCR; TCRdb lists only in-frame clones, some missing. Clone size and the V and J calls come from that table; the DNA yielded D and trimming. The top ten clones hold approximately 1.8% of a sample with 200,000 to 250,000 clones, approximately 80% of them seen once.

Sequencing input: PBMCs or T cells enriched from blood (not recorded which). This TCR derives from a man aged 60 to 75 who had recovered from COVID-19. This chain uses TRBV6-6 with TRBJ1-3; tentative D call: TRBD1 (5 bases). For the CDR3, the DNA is TGTGCCAGCAGTCCGACCCGGGACTGGGACTCTGGAAACACCATATATTTT. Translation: CASSPTRDWDSGNTIYF.